This T cell receptor beta chain was recorded in a study of regulatory T cells in long-lasting Graves disease (dated by TCRdb to the early 2020s). Broadly, across the study: Persistent Graves' disease meant more than 5 years of antithyroid drug treatment with TSH receptor autoantibodies that stayed positive. The study took place in China and was registered as a clinical trial. TCR sequencing covered roughly 13 persistent and some 20 newly diagnosed Graves' disease patients, some 33 samples in total. Peripheral blood TCR sequencing and RNA sequencing compared persistent Graves' disease patients with newly diagnosed Graves' disease patients. Antithyroid drugs had been taken for 8.5 to 12 years on average by persistent Graves' disease patients in the clinical cohort.

The time point label on this specimen signifies: persistent/refractory GD, antithyroid drugs over 5 years with positive TRAb. For both TCR sequencing and RNA sequencing, RNA was extracted from PBMCs using TRIzol. The diagnosis of Graves' disease followed American Thyroid Association guidelines. Patients for the study were recruited at an endocrinology department in Xi'an, China. From each patient, approximately 9.9 milliliters of peripheral blood was collected into an EDTA anticoagulant tube. Ficoll Paque Plus density gradient separation was used to isolate PBMCs, and no further T cell sorting was performed. An Agilent 2100 Bioanalyzer and agarose gel were used to assess RNA quality, and a NanoDrop 2000 was used to measure RNA concentration. Results and caveats for the whole study, not just this receptor: Compared with newly diagnosed patients, patients with persistent Graves' disease had lower TCR Shannon entropy and fewer highly expanded clones, which suggests clonal expansion. Persistent disease showed preferential use of TRBV28, TRBJ1-2 and TRBJ2-5, whereas newly diagnosed disease favored TRBV20-1 and TRBJ2-1. Sequencing and analysis were restricted to the TCR beta chain. Because the primary lesion, thyroid tissue, could not be accessed, the study looked at peripheral blood alone. As a limitation, the authors acknowledged that the small sample size may reduce accuracy. Persistent patients shared more public clonotypes among themselves (around 3,000) than newly diagnosed patients did (approximately 900).

Library construction relied on multiplex PCR. Sequencing instrument: Illumina HiSeq 4000. TCR beta libraries were built with iRepertoire HTBI primers and Arm-PCR amplification of CDR3 regions. Before sequencing, the PCR products went through gel purification. The paper's processing steps were these. Across samples, approximately 68 TRBV and 14 TRBJ segments were identified and used for gene usage analysis of CDR3 amino acid clonotypes. COPE and FqMerger were used to merge the filtered high-quality paired reads into contigs. BLAST was used to align contigs to IMGT TRBV, TRBD and TRBJ reference genes, and CDR3 was defined according to IMGT. Any clonotype with a frequency above 0.1% was counted as a highly expanded clone. Shannon entropy served as the measure of repertoire diversity, while the Gini coefficient captured V-J evenness. A clonotype was considered public if more than one individual shared it. Using fastp trimming at Q25 and MiXCR clonotype assembly, TCRdb reanalyzed the public sequencing data and kept in-frame beta chains. One record per CDR3 amino acid sequence lists the most common genes and DNA. TCRdb's processing, not the authors' own work, is the source of the V and J calls. The sample table lists around 430,000 distinct CDR3 sequences, around a fifth of them with a count of one. The ten largest clonotypes hold about an eighth of the sample.

V is clipped by 5 bases and J by 6 bases, and the sequence between their germline boundaries is 20 bases long. The CDR3 starts with the cysteine, ends with the phenylalanine, and has 15 residues. Only the CDR3 DNA is retained, 45 bases long and in frame from the first base. The germline V gene (reference sequence) sets CDR1 to LNHDA and CDR2 to SQIVND. This clonotype has only a few counts. Its antigen remains unidentified. One base away there is no much larger clone; base qualities are not given. This TCR was recovered from a female donor with Graves disease. The chain employs TRBV19 and TRBJ2-7; TRBD1 is a weak D gene call, 6 bases matching. The material was peripheral blood mononuclear cells (PBMCs), obtained when the disease was refractory, from a patient treated with antithyroid drugs. CDR3 sequence: CASSSGGPTGSEQYF. The sequence in DNA is TGTGCCAGTAGTTCGGGTGGCCCTACAGGGAGCGAGCAGTACTTC.